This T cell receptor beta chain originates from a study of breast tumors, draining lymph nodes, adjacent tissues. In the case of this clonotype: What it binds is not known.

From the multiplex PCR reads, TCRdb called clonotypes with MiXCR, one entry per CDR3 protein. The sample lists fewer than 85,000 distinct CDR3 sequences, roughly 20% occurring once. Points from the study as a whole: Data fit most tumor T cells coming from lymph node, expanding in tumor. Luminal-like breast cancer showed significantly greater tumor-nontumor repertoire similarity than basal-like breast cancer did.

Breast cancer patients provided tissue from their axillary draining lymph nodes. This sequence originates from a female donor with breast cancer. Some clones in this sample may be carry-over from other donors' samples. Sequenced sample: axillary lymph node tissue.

The CDR3 region is CASSQDGSGRGNEQYF. DNA of the CDR3: TGTGCCAGCAGCCAAGATGGAAGCGGGAGGGGGAACGAGCAGTACTTC. This chain joins TRBV3-2 and TRBJ2-7; TRBD2 is taken as the D call from the table, unchecked against the DNA. TRBV3-2 is deemed a pseudogene. This CDR3 is 16 amino acids long.